Listed here are 22 T cell receptor beta chains from one sample, sequenced in a study of blood T cells in healthy people across ages. A second PCR, run for about 7 to 11 cycles, used a sample-barcoded 5' primer plus a J-beta primer mix. A single record per CDR3 protein comes from TCRdb applying MiXCR to the 5' RACE reads. Here the sample spans around 1,000,000 distinct CDR3 sequences, more than 30% being singletons. The sequenced material came from blood. The receptors derive from a man aged 18 to 35 in good health.

This clonotype was counted a single time. This chain links TRBV12-3 or TRBV12-4 with TRBJ2-7; D unclear. V lost 9 bases and J lost 0, with 9 bases in between. The CDR3 is 12 amino acids. The CDR3 nucleotides are TGTGCCAGTGCCCCCGGCTCCTACGAGCAGTACTTC. Residues: CASAPGSYEQYF.

This clonotype was counted between two and nine times. The gene calls are TRBV6-6 and TRBJ2-6, with a possible D match to TRBD1 (6 bases). Trimming took 4 bases from V and 4 from J, leaving 8 bases between them. The CDR3 runs to 14 residues. Germline CDR1 is MNHNY and CDR2 is SVGAGI (reference sequence). CDR3 DNA sequence: TGTGCCAGCAGTTCCAGGGGAGGGGCCAACGTCCTGACTTTC. It yields the protein CASSSRGGANVLTF.

V gene TRBV10-3 combines with J gene TRBJ1-3; a possible D gene is TRBD1 (5 bases). Germline loops: CDR1 ENHRY, CDR2 SYGVKD. There are 13 residues in the CDR3. CDR3: CAILGGSGNTIYF. The CDR3 DNA is TGTGCTATTCTCGGGGGATCGGGAAACACCATATATTTT.

The chain joins TRBV20-1 to TRBJ2-1; 7 positions agree with TRBD1. The CDR3 is 13 residues long. J was trimmed by 13 bases and V by 5 bases; bases with no gene match: 14. The germline V gene has CDR1 DFQATT and CDR2 SNEGSKA (reference sequence). CDR3 region: CSAPTGNEETQFF. CDR3 in DNA: TGCAGTGCTCCGACAGGGAATGAAGAGACCCAGTTCTTC.

This clonotype has more than one count but fewer than ten. J is TRBJ2-5 and V is TRBV7-2; 7 bases align to TRBD2. The J call may be incorrect, as the DNA end agrees better with TRBJ2-7. CDR3 length equals 12 residues. The germline CDR1 and CDR2 sequences are SGHTA and FQGNSA. The CDR3 spells CASSSGTTEQYF. The CDR3 DNA reads as TGTGCCAGCAGCTCCGGGACTACCGAGCAGTACTTC.

The genes are TRBV2 and TRBJ2-3, with a tentative D call TRBD1 (6 bases). This CDR3 has 14 residues. Germline V gene sequence: CDR1 SNHLY, CDR2 FYNNEI. V was clipped by 7 bases and J by 4 bases, with 15 bases between them. The CDR3 here is CASINRATADTQYF. CDR3 nucleotide sequence: TGTGCCAGCATCAACAGGGCGACCGCAGATACGCAGTATTTT. Together with reference TRBV2 and TRBJ2-3, the CDR3 gives the full variable domain: EPEVTQTPSHQVTQMGQEVILRCVPISNHLYFYWYRQILGQKVEFLVSFYNNEISEKSEIFDDQFSVERPDGSNFTLKIRSTKLEDSAMYFCASINRATADTQYFGPGTRLTVL.

V gene TRBV4-1 combines with J gene TRBJ2-7, with TRBD1 matching over 11 bases. The CDR3 sequence is 16 residues long. V lost 4 bases and J lost 7; bases outside the gene matches: 12. CDR1 and CDR2 (germline): MGHRA, YSYEKL. The CDR3 region is CASSRLGQGENNEQYF. CDR3 bases: TGCGCCAGCAGCCGCTTGGGACAGGGGGAGAACAATGAGCAGTACTTC.

This sequence joins TRBV5-1 and TRBJ2-3; 9 nucleotides align to TRBD2. Germline assignment: CDR1 SGHRS and CDR2 YFSETQ. V lost 0 bases and J lost 2; bases outside the gene matches: 4. This CDR3 is built from 16 residues. CDR3 nucleotide sequence: TGCGCCAGCAGCTTGGCAGCGGGGGGTTTCACAGATACGCAGTATTTT. This sequence encodes CASSLAAGGFTDTQYF.

The CDR3 DNA reads as TGTGCCAGCTCACCATCGGCGACGGGTGAAGCTTTCTTT. This gives the protein CASSPSATGEAFF. The genes are TRBV18 and TRBJ1-1; D is ambiguous. Trimming removed 2 bases from V and 7 bases from J, with 11 bases in between. Germline CDR1 reads KGHSH; CDR2 reads LQKENI. This CDR3 comprises 13 residues.

This clonotype was observed a handful of times. This rearrangement joins TRBV6-5 to TRBJ1-1; D might be TRBD1 (5 bases). Germline CDR1 is MNHEY and CDR2 is SVGAGI. The V end lost 5 bases, the J end lost 9 bases, and 16 bases lay between the germline ends. The CDR3 spans 13 residues. CDR3 nucleotide sequence: TGTGCCAGCAGTGACCCTGGTCAGGGCCAAGCTTTCTTT. Translation gives CASSDPGQGQAFF.

There are many counts of this clonotype. V usage is TRBV4-2 and J usage is TRBJ2-3; 7 bases match TRBD2. This CDR3 is 16 amino acids long. Unmatched junction bases numbered 9, after V lost 4 bases and J lost 2 bases. CDR1 and CDR2 (germline): LGHNA, YNFKEQ. CDR3 nucleotides: TGTGCCAGCAGCCCCCCTAGCGGAGGAGTCACAGATACGCAGTATTTT. Protein product: CASSPPSGGVTDTQYF.

Many counts were recorded for this clonotype. This chain connects TRBV12-3 or TRBV12-4 to TRBJ1-2, with D unresolved. V dropped 4 bases and J dropped 3 bases, with 9 bases sitting between them. The CDR3 has 13 residues. CDR3: CASSSSGDYGYTF. DNA of the CDR3: TGTGCCAGCAGTTCCTCCGGGGACTATGGCTACACCTTC.

This clonotype was counted only a few times. The gene calls are TRBV6-5 and TRBJ1-1; D perhaps matches TRBD1 (6 bases). Trimming removed 7 bases at V and 2 bases at J, with 14 bases between. Germline lookup yields CDR1 MNHEY and CDR2 SVGAGI. This CDR3 is 14 amino acids long. CDR3 residues: CASTPSTGNTEAFF. The CDR3 nucleotides read TGTGCCAGCACCCCATCGACAGGCAACACTGAAGCTTTCTTT.

The chain couples TRBV20-1 to TRBJ2-4; 10 bases are shared with TRBD1. This CDR3 region has 16 residues. CDR1 and CDR2 (germline): DFQATT, SNEGSKA (reference sequence). Trimming cost V 0 bases and J 7 bases; bases outside gene matches: 9. This chain's CDR3 is CSARDLAGQGMNIQYF. The CDR3 DNA reads TGCAGTGCTAGAGATCTGGCGGGACAGGGGATGAACATTCAGTACTTC.

Only a few counts were recorded for this clonotype. The V call is TRBV6-2 or TRBV6-3, the J call TRBJ2-1; D is ambiguous. Germline V gives CDR1 MNHEY, CDR2 SVGEGT. The V end was cut by 6 bases, the J end by 10 bases, with 16 bases between. The CDR3 spans 13 residues. DNA of the CDR3: TGTGCCAGCAGCAACCTGTCTCCGGAGGAGCAGTTCTTC. This sequence encodes CASSNLSPEEQFF.

Comment on this clonotype: One end of the junction is discordant with germline, which a read error may explain. The rearrangement links TRBV2 to TRBJ1-1, with D possibly TRBD1 on 6 matching bases. The germline CDR1 and CDR2 sequences are SNHLY and FYNNEI. The CDR3 runs 14 residues. In DNA form, the CDR3 reads TGTGCCAGCATACCGGACAGATTGAACGCTGAAGCTTTCTTT. The encoded protein is CASIPDRLNAEAFF.

J is TRBJ1-2 and V is TRBV4-2; 8 bases match TRBD1. Germline V gives CDR1 LGHNA, CDR2 YNFKEQ. Trimming cost V 0 bases and J 8 bases; bases outside gene matches: 8. The CDR3 spans 15 residues. The CDR3 nucleotides read TGTGCCAGCAGCCAAGATGGGGGGACAGGTAGCGGCTACACCTTC. Protein: CASSQDGGTGSGYTF.

This clonotype was observed a handful of times. The chain employs TRBV5-1 and TRBJ1-2; maybe TRBD1 (6 bases). Trimming cost V 2 bases and J 4 bases, with 12 bases left between them. In germline, CDR1 is SGHRS, CDR2 YFSETQ. This CDR3 contains 14 residues. CDR3 nucleotide sequence: TGCGCCAGCAGCTTAATCCAGGGGACCTATGGCTACACCTTC. This translates into CASSLIQGTYGYTF.

This clonotype appeared a few times. The genes are TRBV12-3 or TRBV12-4 and TRBJ2-3; the D is unclear. The CDR3 totals 15 residues. The V end lost 5 bases, the J end lost 0 bases, and 12 bases lay between the germline ends. CDR3 DNA: TGTGCCAGCAGTAGATCCTATGGAAGCACAGATACGCAGTATTTT. Protein product: CASSRSYGSTDTQYF.

This clonotype has a count of ten or more. The chain is built from TRBV7-2 and TRBJ2-5; D assignment may be TRBD1 or TRBD2 (5 bases each). The germline gives CDR1 SGHTA, CDR2 FQGNSA. This CDR3 comprises 16 residues. V lost 5 bases to trimming and J lost 2 bases, with 18 bases between them. The CDR3 region has the DNA TGTGCCAGCAGCCCGCCGGGACCCGGACTGCAAGAGACCCAGTACTTC. Residues: CASSPPGPGLQETQYF.

The chain links TRBV20-1 to TRBJ2-1; D uncertain. V shed 3 bases and J shed 0 bases, with 9 bases lying between them. CDR1 DFQATT and CDR2 SNEGSKA come from the germline V gene (reference sequence). There are 14 residues in the CDR3. The CDR3 DNA reads as TGCAGTGCTAGTTTCGACTCCTCCTACAATGAGCAGTTCTTC. This codes for CSASFDSSYNEQFF.

The V gene is TRBV7-2, the J gene TRBJ1-1; D call uncertain. The CDR3 has 20 amino acids. The germline V gene has CDR1 SGHTA and CDR2 FQGNSA. With 2 bases removed from V and 0 bases from J, the gap between germline ends came to 25 bases. The CDR3 nucleotides read TGTGCCAGCAGCTTAAGGTTGCGGACGGGCCTAAACGTCATGAACACTGAAGCTTTCTTT. Protein: CASSLRLRTGLNVMNTEAFF.